This TCR beta chain was documented in a study of CD8 T cells in Susac syndrome. CDR3 length: 16 residues. V trimming: 6 bases; J trimming: 3 bases; junction bases outside the gene matches: 12. The germline V gene has CDR1 DFQATT and CDR2 SNEGSKA (reference sequence). Random hexamers served to reverse transcribe roughly 0.45 to 1 ug RNA. By means of immunoSEQ multiplex PCR, TCR beta CDR3 spanning 54 Vbeta and 13 Jbeta underwent amplification. TCRdb re-called the immunoSEQ multiplex PCR reads with MiXCR, one entry per CDR3 protein. The table shows some 260,000 distinct CDR3 sequences, with around 83% occurring only once.

The receptor comes from a human donor with multiple sclerosis. The specimen sequenced was CD8+ T cells from PBMCs. The V and J genes are TRBV20-1 and TRBJ2-7; TRBD2 matches at 12 bases. The DNA for the CDR3 is TGCAGTGCGAAACGACTAGCGGGAGACCAGGGCTACGAGCAGTACTTC. Its protein product is CSAKRLAGDQGYEQYF.